The clone carrying this TCR beta chain turned up a few times. Its antigen is undetermined. This specimen comes from a study of blood T cells in healthy people across ages. Study-wide context: Capture by template switching was about one barcoded beta molecule per two T cells.

Study-wide points: Nothing was known about donor CMV status, and this possibly confounded expanded clonotype changes. A greater number of naive CD4+ cells and higher diversity distinguished long-lived donors from aged donors.

Next came a second PCR, run for about 7 to 12 cycles, which used a sample-barcoded 5' primer along with a J-beta primer mix. Each cDNA was tagged by a template-switch adaptor containing 12 random nucleotides. MiXCR, run by TCRdb on the 5' RACE reads, gives a single entry per CDR3 protein. The data show roughly 1.6 million distinct CDR3 sequences, 30% to 35% seen once. Germline lookup yields CDR1 SGDLS and CDR2 YYNGEE. Between the trimmed V and J ends, which lost 3 bases and 8 bases, there was a span of 11 bases. CDR3 length: 12 residues. The chain has TRBV9 and TRBJ1-1; D ambiguous. Sequenced sample: blood. This sequence originates from a woman aged 25 to 39 in good health. The DNA of the CDR3 is TGTGCCAGCAGCGGATCTACAGCAGAAGCTTTCTTT. Translated: CASSGSTAEAFF.